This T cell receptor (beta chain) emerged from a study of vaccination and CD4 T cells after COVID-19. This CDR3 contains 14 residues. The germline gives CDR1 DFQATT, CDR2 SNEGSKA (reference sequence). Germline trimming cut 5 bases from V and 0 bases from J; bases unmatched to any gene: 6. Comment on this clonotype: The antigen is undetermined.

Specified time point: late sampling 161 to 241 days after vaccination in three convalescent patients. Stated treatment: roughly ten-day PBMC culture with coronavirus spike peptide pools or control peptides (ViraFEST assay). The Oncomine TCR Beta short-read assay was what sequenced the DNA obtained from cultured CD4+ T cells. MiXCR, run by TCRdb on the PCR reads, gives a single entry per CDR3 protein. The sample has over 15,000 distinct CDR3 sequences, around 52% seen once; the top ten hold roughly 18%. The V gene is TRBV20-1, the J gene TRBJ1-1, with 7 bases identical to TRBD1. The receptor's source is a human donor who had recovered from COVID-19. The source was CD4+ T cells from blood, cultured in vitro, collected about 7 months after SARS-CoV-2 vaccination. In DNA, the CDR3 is TGCAGTGCTGTTAACAGGGGATTGAACACTGAAGCTTTCTTT. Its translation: CSAVNRGLNTEAFF.